Following are 28 T cell receptor beta chains from one sample sequenced in a study of blood T cell repertoires in COVID-19. TCRdb keeps only in-frame clones here, not all; method: immunoSEQ multiplex PCR. The sample has roughly 80,000 clones, over 80% seen once; the top ten hold about 5.6%. Sequenced: peripheral blood. The receptor set was obtained from a man in his 60s with active or convalescent COVID-19.

This chain joins TRBV19 and TRBJ1-5, with TRBD1 identical over 8 bases. There are 15 residues in the CDR3. The ends lost 5 bases at V and 5 bases at J; junction bases unmatched: 8. Germline V gene data show CDR1 as LNHDA and CDR2 as SQIVND (reference sequence). CDR3 loop: CASSVRQGLYQPQHF. CDR3 nucleotide sequence: TGTGCCAGTAGTGTACGACAGGGGCTTTATCAGCCCCAGCATTTT.

The chain links TRBV5-8 to TRBJ1-5, with a weak D call TRBD1 (5 bases). The CDR3 runs to 16 residues. The V end lost 4 bases, the J end lost 9 bases, and 23 bases lay between the germline ends. From germline, CDR1 is SGHTS and CDR2 YDEGEE. For the CDR3, the DNA is TGTGCCAGCAGCGAACGCACCACCCCAGGGAAGTCGCCCCAGCATTTT. This gives the protein CASSERTTPGKSPQHF.

V is TRBV27 and J is TRBJ1-1; D uncertain. This CDR3 comprises 14 residues. Trimming stripped 2 bases from V and 0 bases from J, with 7 bases between. The germline gives CDR1 MNHEY, CDR2 SMNVEV (reference sequence). The CDR3 loop reads CASSLGGMNTEAFF. CDR3 in DNA: TGTGCCAGCAGTTTAGGAGGTATGAACACTGAAGCTTTCTTT.

This sequence joins TRBV10-2 and TRBJ1-3; D gene unclear. V lost 0 bases, J lost 0 bases, and 6 bases lay in between. CDR3 size: 15 residues. Germline CDR1 and CDR2: WSHSY and SAAADI. CDR3 in DNA: TGCGCCAGCAGTGAGTCGAGTGGCTCTGGAAACACCATATATTTT. This codes for CASSESSGSGNTIYF.

The chain recombines TRBV7-6 with TRBJ2-3, with 13 bases fitting TRBD2. Trimming at V came to 1 base and at J to 4 bases, leaving 8 bases not matched to a gene. From germline, CDR1 is SGHVS and CDR2 FNYEAQ. CDR3 size: 18 residues. CDR3 region: CASSLVSGTSGDSDTQYF. For the CDR3, the DNA is TGTGCCAGCAGCTTAGTTTCTGGGACTAGCGGGGACTCAGATACGCAGTATTTT. The full variable domain, with the rest looked up from reference TRBV7-6 and TRBJ2-3, is GAGVSQSPRYKVTKRGQDVALRCDPISGHVSLYWYRQALGQGPEFLTYFNYEAQQDKSGLPNDRFSAERPEGSISTLTIQRTEQRDSAMYRCASSLVSGTSGDSDTQYFGPGTRLTVL.

This clone was seen only once. The rearrangement joins TRBV19 to TRBJ1-4, with D tentatively TRBD1 (5 bases). Germline V gene lookup returns CDR1 LNHDA and CDR2 SQIVND (reference sequence). The CDR3 has 17 residues. Trimming took 7 bases from V and 7 from J, leaving 25 bases between them. The CDR3 DNA sequence: TGTGCCAGTATTCCAACAGTTCCGGTAGGGGCGAGTGAAAAACTGTTTTTT. Its protein is CASIPTVPVGASEKLFF.

The gene calls are TRBV5-4 and TRBJ2-7; 11 nucleotides align to TRBD1. Germline V gene lookup returns CDR1 SGHNT and CDR2 YYREEE (reference sequence). The CDR3 totals 16 residues. V shed 3 bases and J 3 bases; nucleotides not matched to a gene: 8. The CDR3 sequence: CASSSGDRGGLYEQYF. In DNA, the CDR3 is TGTGCCAGCAGCTCAGGGGACAGGGGGGGCCTCTACGAGCAGTACTTC.

The rearrangement joins TRBV10-3 to TRBJ1-5; D is possibly TRBD1 (5 bases). Germline CDR1 and CDR2: ENHRY and SYGVKD. The CDR3 sequence is 16 residues long. V was clipped by 2 bases and J by 0 bases, with 11 bases between them. The CDR3 DNA reads as TGTGCCATCAGTGAGGGGGGGACGGTTAGCAATCAGCCCCAGCATTTT. Protein: CAISEGGTVSNQPQHF.

V gene TRBV5-8 combines with J gene TRBJ2-1; D is possibly TRBD2 (6 bases). This CDR3 is built from 16 residues. Trimming removed 0 bases from V and 3 bases from J, with 13 bases in between. CDR1 SGHTS and CDR2 YDEGEE come from the germline V gene. CDR3 DNA sequence: TGTGCCAGCAGCTTGGTTTCGGGGGAATACTACAATGAGCAGTTCTTC. It codes for CASSLVSGEYYNEQFF.

This chain joins TRBV10-3 and TRBJ1-1; 11 positions agree with TRBD1. J gave up 3 bases and V 6 bases, and 3 bases lay outside the gene matches. The CDR3 spans 14 residues. Germline lookup yields CDR1 ENHRY and CDR2 SYGVKD. The CDR3 sequence is CAIRSGQGDTEAFF. CDR3 sequence (DNA): TGTGCCATCAGATCGGGACAGGGGGACACTGAAGCTTTCTTT.

V usage is TRBV7-2 and J usage is TRBJ2-5; TRBD1 aligns across 10 bases. There are 19 residues in the CDR3. CDR1 is SGHTA and CDR2 is FQGNSA in the germline V gene. The ends lost 5 bases at V and 1 base at J; junction bases unmatched: 16. As DNA, the CDR3 is TGTGCCAGCAGCCCCCTATCCGGGACAGGGGCCGAGTTCCAAGAGACCCAGTACTTC. It encodes CASSPLSGTGAEFQETQYF.

The rearrangement joins TRBV29-1 to TRBJ1-1; D perhaps matches TRBD1 (5 bases). Germline V lookup: CDR1 SQVTM, CDR2 ANQGSEA. The CDR3 is 11 residues long. The ends were cut back, 0 bases at V and 14 bases at J, with 13 bases in the middle. CDR3 protein: CSVEDSAGMFF. As DNA, the CDR3 is TGCAGCGTTGAAGATTCGGCAGGGATGTTCTTT.

Note on this clone: The junction and the germline gene differ at one end; a read error may be behind it. This chain links TRBV9 with TRBJ2-7; TRBD1 agrees at 7 bases. Germline V CDR1 and CDR2: SGDLS, YYNGEE. The CDR3 length is 14 residues. In nucleotides, the CDR3 is TGTGCCAGCAGCGTAGTGGGACAGTCCTCCGAGCAGTACTTC. Translation: CASSVVGQSSEQYF.

This rearrangement joins TRBV6-6 to TRBJ1-5; D is possibly TRBD1 (6 bases). The CDR3 loop spans 14 amino acids. Trimming took 6 bases from V and 0 from J, leaving 9 bases between them. CDR1 is MNHNY, CDR2 SVGAGI, per germline (reference sequence). The CDR3 spells CASSNRVSNQPQHF. The CDR3 coding sequence is TGTGCCAGCAGCAACAGGGTTAGCAATCAGCCCCAGCATTTT.

The chain is built from TRBV5-4 and TRBJ2-2; tentative D call: TRBD2 (5 bases). Trimming cost V 9 bases and J 3 bases, with 15 bases left between them. The CDR3 spans 14 residues. Germline CDR1 reads SGHNT; CDR2 reads YYREEE (reference sequence). This chain's CDR3 is CAIPDWTDTGELFF. CDR3 bases: TGTGCCATCCCAGACTGGACTGACACCGGGGAGCTGTTTTTT.

CDR3 DNA sequence: TGTGCCAGCAGCCCCCTTCGGGCGGGGGGGCCCCAGTACTTC. Translation: CASSPLRAGGPQYF. V is TRBV6-5 and J is TRBJ2-5; 9 bases are a match to TRBD2. Germline CDR1 MNHEY, CDR2 SVGAGI. This CDR3 has 14 amino acids. Trimming at V came to 6 bases and at J to 9 bases, leaving 11 bases not matched to a gene.

The V call is TRBV19, the J call TRBJ1-2; 10 bases map to TRBD1. The CDR3 totals 14 residues. From germline, CDR1 is LNHDA and CDR2 SQIVND (reference sequence). Trimming removed 5 bases from V and 5 bases from J; junction bases left unmatched: 5. CDR3 in DNA: TGTGCCAGTAGTCCGGGACAGGGGTTTTATGGCTACACCTTC. Amino acids: CASSPGQGFYGYTF.

The genes are TRBV3-1 (or the pseudogene TRBV3-2) and TRBJ2-1; TRBD2 aligns across 12 bases. Germline assignment: CDR1 LGHDT and CDR2 YNNKEL (reference sequence). CDR3 length: 16 amino acids. Trimming took 3 bases from V and 7 from J; bases not matched to a gene: 7. The CDR3 here is CASSQLASGGANEQFF. In DNA, the CDR3 is TGTGCCAGCAGCCAGCTCGCTAGCGGGGGGGCTAATGAGCAGTTCTTC.

This clone was observed a handful of times. The rearrangement joins TRBV9 to TRBJ1-2; D call uncertain. The CDR3 runs 14 residues. Trimming took off 0 bases at V and 7 bases at J, with 13 bases between the two ends. CDR1 and CDR2 from the germline V gene are SGDLS and YYNGEE. The CDR3 loop is CASSVDLNSVGYTF. CDR3 bases: TGTGCCAGCAGCGTAGACCTGAACAGTGTTGGCTACACCTTC. The full variable domain, its missing parts supplied by reference TRBV9 and TRBJ1-2, is DSGVTQTPKHLITATGQRVTLRCSPRSGDLSVYWYQQSLDQGLQFLIQYYNGEERAKGNILERFSAQQFPDLHSELNLSSLELGDSALYFCASSVDLNSVGYTFGSGTRLTVV.

The chain employs TRBV5-1 and TRBJ2-3, with 13 nucleotides matching TRBD2. The CDR3 length is 15 residues. V lost 6 bases and J lost 4; bases outside the gene matches: 5. In germline, CDR1 is SGHRS, CDR2 YFSETQ. CDR3 bases: TGCGCCAGCAAATGGACTAGCGGGGGTTCAGATACGCAGTATTTT. Encoded protein: CASKWTSGGSDTQYF.

This clone was counted a few times. This sequence joins TRBV4-3 and TRBJ1-2, with D perhaps TRBD1 (6 bases). The CDR3 has 17 residues. V lost 0 bases and J 4 bases, leaving 18 bases between the germline ends. Germline-derived CDR1 and CDR2 are LGHNA and YSLEER. The CDR3, as DNA: TGCGCCAGCAGCCAAGATCGGGGGCCGGGAGGGGTCTATGGCTACACCTTC. It codes for CASSQDRGPGGVYGYTF.

This chain links TRBV18 with TRBJ1-6, with 9 bases identical to TRBD1. This CDR3 has 15 amino acids. Germline V gives CDR1 KGHSH, CDR2 LQKENI. J gave up 7 bases and V 2 bases, and 3 bases lay outside the gene matches. Here the CDR3 reads CASSPETGGNSPLHF. DNA for the CDR3: TGTGCCAGCTCACCAGAGACAGGGGGGAATTCACCCCTCCACTTT.

This clone has a handful of counts. The V call is TRBV6-5, the J call TRBJ2-1; 11 bases are shared with TRBD2. The trim removed 2 bases at V and 3 bases at J, leaving 3 bases unmatched. Germline V gene sequence: CDR1 MNHEY, CDR2 SVGAGI. The CDR3 contains 16 residues. The CDR3 spells CASSYTGLAVYNEQFF. The DNA of the CDR3 is TGTGCCAGCAGTTACACGGGACTAGCGGTCTACAATGAGCAGTTCTTC.

The chain recombines TRBV15 with TRBJ1-1; TRBD1 might be the D (5 bases). The CDR3 sequence is 14 residues long. With 5 bases removed from V and 0 bases from J, the gap between germline ends came to 10 bases. CDR1 LNHNV and CDR2 YYDKDF come from the germline V gene (reference sequence). The CDR3 here is CATSDSLMNTEAFF. The CDR3 DNA sequence: TGTGCCACCAGCGACAGCCTGATGAACACTGAAGCTTTCTTT. Full variable domain (rest looked up from reference TRBV15 and TRBJ1-1): DAMVIQNPRYQVTQFGKPVTLSCSQTLNHNVMYWYQQKSSQAPKLLFHYYDKDFNNEADTPDNFQSRRPNTSFCFLDIRSPGLGDTAMYLCATSDSLMNTEAFFGQGTRLTVV.

This clone was detected only a few times. The chain combines TRBV7-2 with TRBJ2-7, with TRBD1 matching over 9 bases. The CDR3 loop spans 11 amino acids. V lost 3 bases and J lost 13; bases outside the gene matches: 4. From germline, CDR1 is SGHTA and CDR2 FQGNSA. The CDR3 is CASSFGTGQYF. The CDR3 DNA follows: TGTGCCAGCAGCTTTGGGACAGGGCAATACTTC.

This rearrangement joins TRBV5-8 to TRBJ2-1, with D unclear. V was cut by 0 bases and J by 0 bases, with 13 bases left in between. CDR3 length: 17 amino acids. The V gene's germline CDR1 is SGHTS and CDR2 YDEGEE. The CDR3 region is CASSLAIAVSSYNEQFF. DNA for the CDR3: TGTGCCAGCAGCTTGGCTATCGCGGTTAGCTCCTACAATGAGCAGTTCTTC.

The chain uses TRBV4-2 and TRBJ2-1; TRBD2 aligns across 10 bases. V shed 0 bases and J 6 bases; nucleotides not matched to a gene: 8. Germline loops: CDR1 LGHNA, CDR2 YNFKEQ. The CDR3 length is 17 residues. The CDR3 sequence is CASSQDWGTSDGNEQFF. The CDR3 DNA is TGTGCCAGCAGCCAAGATTGGGGGACTAGCGACGGCAATGAGCAGTTCTTC.

The rearrangement uses TRBV29-1 and TRBJ1-2, with 7 bases lining up with TRBD1. The CDR3 is 12 amino acids. Germline-derived CDR1 and CDR2 are SQVTM and ANQGSEA. Unmatched junction bases numbered 6, after V lost 6 bases and J lost 5 bases. Here the CDR3 reads CSVLTGRYGYTF. The DNA of the CDR3 is TGCAGCGTCTTGACAGGGAGGTATGGCTACACCTTC. The whole variable domain, filled in from reference TRBV29-1 and TRBJ1-2, reads SAVISQKPSRDICQRGTSLTIQCQVDSQVTMMFWYRQQPGQSLTLIATANQGSEATYESGFVIDKFPISRPNLTFSTLTVSNMSPEDSSIYLCSVLTGRYGYTFGSGTRLTVV.